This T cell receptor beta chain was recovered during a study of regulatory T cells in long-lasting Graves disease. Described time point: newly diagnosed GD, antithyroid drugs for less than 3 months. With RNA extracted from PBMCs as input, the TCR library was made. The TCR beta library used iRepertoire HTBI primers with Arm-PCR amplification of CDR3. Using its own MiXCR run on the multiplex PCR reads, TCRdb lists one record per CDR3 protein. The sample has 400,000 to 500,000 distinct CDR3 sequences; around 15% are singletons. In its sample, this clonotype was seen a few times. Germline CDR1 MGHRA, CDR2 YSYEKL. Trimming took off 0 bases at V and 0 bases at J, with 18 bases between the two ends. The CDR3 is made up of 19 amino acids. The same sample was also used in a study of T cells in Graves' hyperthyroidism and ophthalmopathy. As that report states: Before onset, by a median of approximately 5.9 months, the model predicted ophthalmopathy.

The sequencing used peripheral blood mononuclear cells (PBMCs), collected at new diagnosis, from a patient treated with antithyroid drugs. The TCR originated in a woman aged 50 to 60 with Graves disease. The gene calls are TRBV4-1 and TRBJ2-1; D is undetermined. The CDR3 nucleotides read TGCGCCAGCAGCCAAGAAGGGCAGGTGGGGTTCGTCTCCTACAATGAGCAGTTCTTC. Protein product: CASSQEGQVGFVSYNEQFF.